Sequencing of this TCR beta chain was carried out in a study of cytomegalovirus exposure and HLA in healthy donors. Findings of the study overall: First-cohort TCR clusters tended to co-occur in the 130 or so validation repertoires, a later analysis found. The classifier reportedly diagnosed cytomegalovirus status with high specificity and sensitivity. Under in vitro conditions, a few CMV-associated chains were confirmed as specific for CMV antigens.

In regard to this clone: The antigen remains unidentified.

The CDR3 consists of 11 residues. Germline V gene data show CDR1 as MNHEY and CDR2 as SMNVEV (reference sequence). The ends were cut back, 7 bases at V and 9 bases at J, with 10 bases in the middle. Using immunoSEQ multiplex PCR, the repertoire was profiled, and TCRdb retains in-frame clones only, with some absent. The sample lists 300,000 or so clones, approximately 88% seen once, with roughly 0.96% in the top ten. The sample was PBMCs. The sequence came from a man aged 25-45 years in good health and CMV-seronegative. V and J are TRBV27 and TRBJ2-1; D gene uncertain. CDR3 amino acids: CASIAVGEQFF. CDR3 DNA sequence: TGTGCCAGCATCGCGGTGGGTGAGCAGTTCTTC.